These T cell receptor beta chains were read from a single sample in a study of control samples from healthy donors and cancer patients. Assay: immunoSEQ multiplex PCR; the TCRdb copy retains only in-frame clones and omits some. Here the sample spans 350,000 to 450,000 clones, more than 80% being singletons. Material for sequencing was PBMCs. The receptors derive from a man aged 40-49 years with head and neck cancer. The CDR3 runs from the conserved cysteine through the conserved F or W. The D gene is left open where the match is weak. Part of the rows lack a size; the others show once, few, many or a class for expanded clones.

d_gene	v_gene	j_gene	abundance	CDR3nt	CDR3aa
.	TRBV28	TRBJ2-3	.	TGTGCCAGCTGTTGGGGTACAGATACGCAGTATTTT	CASCWGTDTQYF
TRBD1	TRBV7-9	TRBJ1-4	.	TGTGCCAGCAGCCTCCAGGGGGCGGTGGGTGAAAAACTGTTTTTT	CASSLQGAVGEKLFF
TRBD1	TRBV18	TRBJ1-1	.	TGTGCCAGCTCTCTGGACAGGGGGAACACTGAAGCTTTCTTT	CASSLDRGNTEAFF
TRBD1	TRBV11-3	TRBJ2-3	.	TGTGCCAGCAGTTGGACAGGGAGCACAGATACGCAGTATTTT	CASSWTGSTDTQYF
TRBD1	TRBV5-6	TRBJ2-6	.	TGTGCCAGCAGCAAGACAGGGGACCCCGGGGCCAACGTCCTGACTTTC	CASSKTGDPGANVLTF
TRBD1	TRBV6-5	TRBJ2-7	.	TGTGCCAGCAGTAGACAGGGTGGAAGTTACGAGCAGTACTTC	CASSRQGGSYEQYF
.	TRBV11-2	TRBJ1-3	.	TGTGCCAGCAGCTTAGATCGGAGAGGGGCGGGTGGAAACACCATATATTTT	CASSLDRRGAGGNTIYF
.	TRBV19	TRBJ1-5	.	TGTGCCAGTAGTATATCAGGGAATCAGCCCCAGCATTTT	CASSISGNQPQHF
.	TRBV11-2	TRBJ2-1	once	TGTGCCAGCAGCTTAGGTGGGAGTTACAATGAGCAGTTCTTC	CASSLGGSYNEQFF
TRBD1	TRBV6-5	TRBJ1-5	.	TGTGCCAGCAGGGGACAGGGGGTCAATCAGCCCCAGCATTTT	CASRGQGVNQPQHF
.	TRBV5-4	TRBJ2-2	.	TGTGCCAGCAGCTTGCTGGGGACCGGGGAGCTGTTTTTT	CASSLLGTGELFF
.	TRBV7-9	TRBJ1-5	.	TGTGCCAGCAGCTCCAATCTTCAGCCCCAGCATTTT	CASSSNLQPQHF
.	TRBV7-8	TRBJ2-2	.	TGTGCCAGCAGCTTAGTCGGGGGCACCGGGGAGCTGTTTTTT	CASSLVGGTGELFF
TRBD1	TRBV10-3	TRBJ2-7	.	TGTGCCATCAGTGACCGACAGGGCAAGGTGGGTGAGCAGTACTTC	CAISDRQGKVGEQYF
.	TRBV6-5	TRBJ1-1	once	TGTGCCAGCAGTCCCCCCCCAGACAGTAACACTGAAGCTTTCTTT	CASSPPPDSNTEAFF
.	TRBV4-3	TRBJ2-2	.	TGCGCCAGCAGCCAAGAAAGAATCACCGGGGAGCTGTTTTTT	CASSQERITGELFF
.	TRBV19	TRBJ2-5	.	TGTGCCAGTAGTATAGGGTTAGCCGGAACCCAGTACTTC	CASSIGLAGTQYF
.	TRBV7-7	TRBJ2-5	.	TGTGCTAGCAGCTCGGGCAGTGCGGAGACCCAGTACTTC	CASSSGSAETQYF
TRBD2	TRBV28	TRBJ2-1	.	TGTGCCAGCCACCCCTTAGCGGGGGGCTACAATGAGCAGTTCTTC	CASHPLAGGYNEQFF
.	TRBV5-1	TRBJ1-1	.	TGCGCCAGCAGCTTTGGGGGGCTGGAGACTGAAGCTTTCTTT	CASSFGGLETEAFF
TRBD1	TRBV18	TRBJ1-4	once	TGTGCCAGCTCACCAGGGACAGGGGGAAGGAGTGAAAAACTGTTTTTT	CASSPGTGGRSEKLFF
.	TRBV6-5	TRBJ1-1	.	TGTGCCAGCAGTTACCCTTCGACAGGCGGCACTGAAGCTTTCTTT	CASSYPSTGGTEAFF
.	TRBV28	TRBJ2-1	.	TGTGCCAGCAGTTTAATAGCGAGGGTAGAGCAGTTCTTC	CASSLIARVEQFF
TRBD2	TRBV7-9	TRBJ2-1	few	TGTGCCAGCAGGGCAGAGGGAGCGGGAGGCCGCTACAATGAGCAGTTCTTC	CASRAEGAGGRYNEQFF